This T cell receptor (beta chain) was captured by sequencing in a study of prognosis after radiotherapy for stage I lung cancer. Study-level information: Four to six patients had oligometastatic NSCLC after surgical resection of the primary tumor, and about 15 had newly diagnosed primary stage I lung tumors. Radiotherapy: SBRT, 3 to 5 fractions, biologically effective dose at least 100 Gy.

About this clonotype: Its antigen is unidentified.

The CDR3 length is 16 residues. The ends lost 1 base at V and 5 bases at J; junction bases unmatched: 10. Germline V gene lookup returns CDR1 SGHAT and CDR2 FQNNGV. Study-wide results and limits: Reportedly, TRBV and TRBJ gene usage varied with metastasis presence.

The study amplified the TCR beta CDR3 region from genomic DNA. This amplification was carried out by two rounds of multiplex PCR. Each TRBV and TRBJ gene had its own primer in the first PCR round. One entry per CDR3 protein, called by TCRdb with MiXCR from the multiplex PCR reads. The sample yields 31,000 or so distinct CDR3 sequences, 48% seen once. The source material was PBMCs, sampled before or after stereotactic body radiation therapy (not recorded which). This receptor was obtained from a donor aged 50 or older with non-small cell lung cancer. The rearrangement joins TRBV11-2 to TRBJ2-7, with TRBD2 matching 8 bases. DNA for the CDR3: TGTGCCAGCAGCTTAGTAGGGACTAGTGGGATCCACGAGCAGTACTTC. Protein product: CASSLVGTSGIHEQYF.